This T cell receptor (beta chain) was recovered during a study of PD-1 blockade in classical Hodgkin lymphoma. Study-level results: Reports indicated that newly diagnosed patients had lower baseline TCR diversity than healthy donors did. Repertoire differences have undefined causes, possibly disease activity or prior therapy.

V lost 3 bases and J lost 3, with 8 bases in between. The CDR3 totals 13 residues. Germline V lookup: CDR1 MNHEY, CDR2 SMNVEV (reference sequence). Note on this clone: No antigen is known for it.

Profiling relied on immunoSEQ multiplex PCR, and the TCRdb table lists in-frame clones only, not all of them. The data show 3,500 to 5,000 clones, about four fifths seen once. Regarding time point: newly diagnosed, previously untreated cHL patient sample. Isolated CD8+ T cells were derived from thawed PBMCs through magnetic negative selection. Comparator PBMCs were from newly diagnosed, untreated classical Hodgkin lymphoma. The sample comprised CD8+ T cells from blood. The rearrangement joins TRBV27 to TRBJ1-1; weak D call: TRBD1 (5 bases). The sequence was obtained from a human donor with classical Hodgkin lymphoma. The CDR3 is CASSFARDTEAFF. As DNA, the CDR3 is TGTGCCAGCAGTTTTGCCAGGGACACTGAAGCTTTCTTT.